The 11 T cell receptor beta chains in this list originate from one sample, sequenced in a study of cytomegalovirus exposure and HLA in healthy donors. PCR used 60 Vbeta primers and 13 Jbeta primers. Here immunoSEQ multiplex PCR was the method, and the copy in TCRdb shows in-frame clones only, minus some. The repertoire holds 150,000 or so clones, with around 80% as singletons. The material sequenced was PBMCs. Receptor source: a woman aged 35 to 49 in good health and CMV-seronegative.

The genes are TRBV29-1 and TRBJ2-1; 14 bases line up with TRBD2. The V gene end was trimmed by 7 bases and the J gene end by 7 bases; junction bases not matched to a gene: 6. In germline, CDR1 is SQVTM, CDR2 ANQGSEA. The length of the CDR3 is 14 residues. CDR3 sequence (DNA): TGCAGCGGGATGACTAGCGGGGGGGCGAATGAGCAGTTCTTC. This gives the protein CSGMTSGGANEQFF.

The V and J genes are TRBV7-6 and TRBJ2-5; TRBD2 matches 8 bases. V dropped 5 bases and J dropped 1; count of bases not matched to a gene: 15. CDR1 and CDR2 (germline): SGHVS, FNYEAQ. The CDR3 totals 18 residues. Written as DNA, the CDR3 is TGTGCCAGCAGCCCTACTGCCGGGAGGGGGTTGAGCCAAGAGACCCAGTACTTC. Translating gives CASSPTAGRGLSQETQYF.

This chain joins TRBV4-1 and TRBJ2-3; 10 bases agree with TRBD2. The V and J ends lost 0 bases and 3 bases, in that order; junction bases with no gene match: 12. CDR3 length: 19 residues. Germline loops: CDR1 MGHRA, CDR2 YSYEKL. For the CDR3, the DNA is TGCGCCAGCAGCCAAGACTCCCTGGGGCTAGCGGGAGCAACAGATACGCAGTATTTT. The encoded protein is CASSQDSLGLAGATDTQYF.

This chain links TRBV4-2 with TRBJ2-3, with 8 nucleotides matching TRBD2. Looked up from germline, CDR1 is LGHNA and CDR2 is YNFKEQ. The CDR3 contains 17 residues. The trim removed 1 base at V and 1 base at J, leaving 7 bases unmatched. The CDR3 nucleotides read TGTGCCAGCAGCCAAGGGGGGACTAGACGGGGCACAGATACGCAGTATTTT. Translating it yields CASSQGGTRRGTDTQYF.

The table lists this clone with a count of one. The chain couples TRBV5-6 to TRBJ1-1; 7 bases fit TRBD1. The germline V gene encodes CDR1 SGHDT and CDR2 YYEEEE. This CDR3 spans 16 amino acids. After removal of 3 bases from V and 5 bases from J, the junction contained 13 bases not matched to a gene. This CDR3 is CASSSRQGGLGTEAFF. In DNA form, the CDR3 reads TGTGCCAGCAGCTCCCGACAGGGCGGACTGGGGACTGAAGCTTTCTTT.

V usage is TRBV28 and J usage is TRBJ2-7; TRBD1 matches at 7 bases. Germline loops: CDR1 MDHEN, CDR2 SYDVKM. Trimming removed 5 bases from V and 2 bases from J; junction bases left unmatched: 9. The CDR3 has 15 residues. DNA for the CDR3: TGTGCCAGCAGTATCCGGACAGGAGCACCCTACGAGCAGTACTTC. This translates into CASSIRTGAPYEQYF. The full variable domain, its missing parts supplied by reference TRBV28 and TRBJ2-7, is DVKVTQSSRYLVKRTGEKVFLECVQDMDHENMFWYRQDPGLGLRLIYFSYDVKMKEKGDIPEGYSVSREKKERFSLILESASTNQTSMYLCASSIRTGAPYEQYFGPGTRLTVT.

J is TRBJ1-1 and V is TRBV11-2; the D gene is possibly TRBD1 (6 bases). Germline CDR1 and CDR2: SGHAT and FQNNGV. This CDR3 region has 11 residues. V lost 7 bases to trimming and J lost 11 bases, with 14 bases between them. CDR3 bases: TGTGCCAGCAACCAGGGGATTAGGGCTTTCTTT. It encodes CASNQGIRAFF. The variable domain in full, completed from reference TRBV11-2 and TRBJ1-1, reads EAGVAQSPRYKIIEKRQSVAFWCNPISGHATLYWYQQILGQGPKLLIQFQNNGVVDDSQLPKDRFSAERLKGVDSTLKIQPAKLEDSAVYLCASNQGIRAFFGQGTRLTVV.

V usage is TRBV6-5 and J usage is TRBJ2-3; 13 bases align to TRBD2. V lost 5 bases, J lost 8 bases, and 7 bases stayed unmatched. The CDR3 loop spans 15 amino acids. Germline assignment: CDR1 MNHEY and CDR2 SVGAGI. CDR3 DNA sequence: TGTGCCAGCAGTACTCGGACTAGCGGGAGTCGTACGCAGTATTTT. Translating gives CASSTRTSGSRTQYF.

The chain joins TRBV19 to TRBJ1-1, with D perhaps matching TRBD1 (6 bases). Trimming removed 5 bases at V and 4 bases at J, with 11 bases between. The length of the CDR3 is 13 residues. Germline assignment: CDR1 LNHDA and CDR2 SQIVND (reference sequence). The CDR3 spells CASSPGVGTEAFF. The CDR3 DNA follows: TGTGCCAGTAGTCCAGGGGTCGGCACTGAAGCTTTCTTT. The full variable domain, in which reference TRBV19 and TRBJ1-1 provide the parts outside the CDR3, is DGGITQSPKYLFRKEGQNVTLSCEQNLNHDAMYWYRQDPGQGLRLIYYSQIVNDFQKGDIAEGYSVSREKKESFPLTVTSAQKNPTAFYLCASSPGVGTEAFFGQGTRLTVV.

The V gene is TRBV11-2, the J gene TRBJ2-1; the D gene is possibly TRBD2 (6 bases). The CDR3 has 15 residues. V was clipped by 1 base and J by 7 bases, with 14 bases between them. Germline V gene sequence: CDR1 SGHAT, CDR2 FQNNGV. The CDR3 protein is CASSLAPGALNEQFF. Here the CDR3 DNA reads TGTGCCAGCAGCTTAGCCCCGGGAGCTCTAAATGAGCAGTTCTTC. The full variable domain, rest sourced from reference TRBV11-2 and TRBJ2-1, is EAGVAQSPRYKIIEKRQSVAFWCNPISGHATLYWYQQILGQGPKLLIQFQNNGVVDDSQLPKDRFSAERLKGVDSTLKIQPAKLEDSAVYLCASSLAPGALNEQFFGPGTRLTVL.

This chain connects TRBV5-4 to TRBJ1-1; a weak D match, TRBD1 (6 bases). Trimming cost V 5 bases and J 7 bases, with 12 bases left between them. Germline CDR1 and CDR2: SGHNT and YYREEE (reference sequence). CDR3 size: 12 residues. The CDR3 sequence is CASRRDRREAFF. The DNA for the CDR3 is TGTGCCAGCAGACGAGACAGGCGTGAAGCTTTCTTT.